This TCR beta chain was sequenced for a study of vaccination and CD4 T cells after COVID-19. Study background: For post-vaccine samples, collection took place a median roughly 72 days after dose two, ranging from 14 to 241. The authors used overlapping spike peptides from SARS-CoV-2, HCoV-NL63, HCoV-OC43 and HCoV-229E to stimulate cells.

The Oncomine TCR Beta short-read assay was what sequenced the DNA obtained from cultured CD4+ T cells. Each CDR3 protein is one row after TCRdb ran MiXCR on the PCR reads. The sample shows about 18,000 distinct CDR3 sequences, approximately 60% of them seen only once. To note about this clonotype: As yet, its antigen is unknown.

Trimming left V 5 bases short and J 5 bases short, with 9 bases between. The CDR3 spans 12 residues. The germline CDR1 and CDR2 sequences are SGHAT and FQDESV (reference sequence). The treatment denotes: roughly 10-day PBMC culture with coronavirus spike peptide pools or control peptides (ViraFEST assay). ViraFEST used peptide pools to expand antigen-specific T cells and subsequently sequenced their TCRs. The TCR was taken from a human donor who had recovered from COVID-19. Sequences were obtained from CD4+ T cells from blood, cultured in vitro. The V gene is TRBV11-1, the J gene TRBJ1-1; D is ambiguous. The CDR3 bases are TGTGCCAGCAGCGGAGTGGGGACTGAAGCTTTCTTT. Residues: CASSGVGTEAFF. Full variable domain (remainder filled in from reference TRBV11-1 and TRBJ1-1): EAEVAQSPRYKITEKSQAVAFWCDPISGHATLYWYRQILGQGPELLVQFQDESVVDDSQLPKDRFSAERLKGVDSTLKIQPAELGDSAMYLCASSGVGTEAFFGQGTRLTVV.